Below, 20 T cell receptor beta chains from the same sample are listed, as sequenced in a study of blood T cells in healthy people across ages. The authors ran a second PCR of roughly 6 to 12 cycles using a sample-barcoded 5' primer and a J-beta primer mix. TCRdb recomputed calls from the 5' RACE reads with MiXCR, one row per CDR3 protein. The sample consists of over 700,000 distinct CDR3 sequences, less than 70% of them appearing once. Sequenced sample: blood. These receptors all come from a man aged 80 or over in good health.

This clonotype appeared a few times. The chain combines TRBV7-2 with TRBJ2-7, with D perhaps assigned TRBD1 or TRBD2 (5 bases each). This CDR3 region has 13 residues. Per the germline V gene, CDR1 is SGHTA and CDR2 is FQGNSA. The ends were cut back, 7 bases at V and 1 base at J, with 11 bases in the middle. The CDR3 region has the DNA TGTGCCAGCACCCGGGACGGATCCTACGAGCAGTACTTC. Its protein product is CASTRDGSYEQYF.

The genes are TRBV20-1 and TRBJ1-1, with 7 positions matching TRBD1. The junction had 6 bases not matched to a gene; V was cut back by 2 bases and J by 6 bases. The germline CDR1 and CDR2 sequences are DFQATT and SNEGSKA (reference sequence). The CDR3 has 13 amino acids. The CDR3 coding sequence is TGCAGTGCTAGAACGACAGGGAGGTCTGAAGCTTTCTTT. It yields the protein CSARTTGRSEAFF.

The sample holds a few counts of this clonotype. The genes are TRBV20-1 and TRBJ2-7, with D unclear. CDR3 size: 12 residues. Germline CDR1 DFQATT, CDR2 SNEGSKA (reference sequence). Trimming took off 5 bases at V and 2 bases at J, with 10 bases between the two ends. The CDR3 spells CSAQDATYEQYF. For the CDR3, the DNA is TGCAGTGCTCAGGACGCGACCTACGAGCAGTACTTC.

The genes are TRBV5-1 and TRBJ2-1; 7 bases are shared with TRBD2. The V gene's germline CDR1 is SGHRS and CDR2 YFSETQ. Trimming cost V 2 bases and J 9 bases; bases outside gene matches: 11. The CDR3 is 15 amino acids. This chain's CDR3 is CASSFASGLLSEQFF. The CDR3 DNA sequence: TGCGCCAGCAGCTTTGCTAGCGGCCTTTTGAGTGAGCAGTTCTTC.

The rearrangement links TRBV20-1 to TRBJ2-1; 13 bases are a match to TRBD2. CDR1 and CDR2 from the germline V gene are DFQATT and SNEGSKA (reference sequence). This CDR3 has 17 residues. The V segment lost 6 bases and the J segment 4 bases; nucleotides outside the gene matches: 12. The CDR3 spells CSAPLAGGYERYNEQFF. CDR3 sequence (DNA): TGCAGTGCACCACTAGCGGGAGGGTACGAAAGATACAATGAGCAGTTCTTC.

This clonotype came up a few times. This sequence joins TRBV5-6 and TRBJ2-7, with D possibly TRBD1 on 7 matching bases. Trimming took 4 bases from V and 1 from J, leaving 18 bases between them. CDR3 size: 16 residues. In germline, CDR1 is SGHDT, CDR2 YYEEEE. The chain's CDR3 is CASSGWMRDRSYEQYF. The DNA of the CDR3 is TGTGCCAGCAGCGGATGGATGCGGGACAGATCCTACGAGCAGTACTTC.

The rearrangement uses TRBV6-6 and TRBJ2-5; 9 bases agree with TRBD1. The last part of the DNA fits TRBJ2-7 better; the J call may be wrong. CDR3 length: 14 amino acids. From germline, CDR1 is MNHNY and CDR2 SVGAGI (reference sequence). The CDR3 DNA follows: TGTGCCAGCAGTACCCCGGGACAGGGCCACGAGCAGTACTTC. This gives the protein CASSTPGQGHEQYF.

The chain combines TRBV4-2 with TRBJ2-5; D could derive from TRBD1 or TRBD2 (5 bases each). Looked up from germline, CDR1 is LGHNA and CDR2 is YNFKEQ. V lost 0 bases to trimming and J lost 1 base, with 9 bases between them. The CDR3 has 15 amino acids. The CDR3 loop is CASSQDTGPQETQYF. Written as DNA, the CDR3 is TGTGCCAGCAGCCAAGATACGGGACCCCAAGAGACCCAGTACTTC.

This chain connects TRBV27 to TRBJ1-2; D ambiguous. The ends were cut back, 0 bases at V and 4 bases at J, with 6 bases in the middle. Looked up from germline, CDR1 is MNHEY and CDR2 is SMNVEV (reference sequence). The CDR3 loop spans 13 amino acids. CDR3 sequence reads: CASSLSRSYGYTF. The CDR3 DNA reads as TGTGCCAGCAGTTTATCCAGGTCCTATGGCTACACCTTC.

The V and J genes are TRBV6-1 and TRBJ1-2; no definite D call. Germline V lookup: CDR1 MNHNS, CDR2 SASEGT. The V gene lost 10 bases and the J gene lost 2 bases, with 23 bases spanning the gap. The CDR3 totals 16 residues. This chain's CDR3 is CATTGEGLGDNYGYTF. CDR3 DNA sequence: TGTGCCACCACCGGCGAGGGCCTCGGAGACAACTATGGCTACACCTTC.

V and J are TRBV5-1 and TRBJ1-2, with unresolved D. With 0 bases removed from V and 8 bases from J, the gap between germline ends came to 11 bases. The CDR3 sequence is 13 residues long. Looked up from germline, CDR1 is SGHRS and CDR2 is YFSETQ. Here the CDR3 reads CASSLEPISGYTF. As DNA, the CDR3 is TGCGCCAGCAGCTTGGAACCGATAAGCGGCTACACCTTC. Full variable domain (rest looked up from reference TRBV5-1 and TRBJ1-2): KAGVTQTPRYLIKTRGQQVTLSCSPISGHRSVSWYQQTPGQGLQFLFEYFSETQRNKGNFPGRFSGRQFSNSRSEMNVSTLELGDSALYLCASSLEPISGYTFGSGTRLTVV.

This chain uses TRBV6-1 with TRBJ2-2; 10 bases fit TRBD1. J was trimmed by 5 bases and V by 3 bases; bases with no gene match: 9. In germline, CDR1 is MNHNS, CDR2 SASEGT. CDR3 length: 17 residues. CDR3 DNA: TGTGCCAGCAGTGACGGGAGACAGGGGGCTTTGACCGGGGAGCTGTTTTTT. It codes for CASSDGRQGALTGELFF.

The chain joins TRBV12-3 or TRBV12-4 to TRBJ2-3, with a tentative D call TRBD2 (6 bases). Trimming pared 3 bases from V and 14 bases from J, leaving 21 bases between. This CDR3 is 14 amino acids long. The CDR3 DNA follows: TGTGCCAGCAGTTTTTTCCAGGGAGGTAGATACGCGTATTTT. It is translated as CASSFFQGGRYAYF.

Note on this clonotype: A junction boundary mismatches the germline segment, possibly from a read error. The rearrangement uses TRBV20-1 and TRBJ1-2, with D possibly being TRBD1 (6 bases). Germline CDR1 reads DFQATT; CDR2 reads SNEGSKA (reference sequence). This CDR3 contains 13 residues. CDR3 protein: CSASRQENYGYTF. In DNA form, the CDR3 reads TGCAGCGCTAGCCGACAGGAGAACTATGGCTACACCTTC.

This clonotype was seen once. The rearrangement links TRBV7-2 to TRBJ2-7; D gene ambiguous. This CDR3 contains 12 residues. CDR1 is SGHTA and CDR2 is FQGNSA in the germline V gene. V was trimmed by 4 bases and J by 7 bases, leaving 11 bases between them. CDR3 bases: TGTGCCAGCAGCTATGGGCGCAATGAGCAGTACTTC. Translation: CASSYGRNEQYF.

This sequence joins TRBV6-5 and TRBJ1-2, with TRBD1 matching over 9 bases. The germline CDR1 and CDR2 sequences are MNHEY and SVGAGI. V lost 5 bases to trimming and J lost 4 bases; unmatched junction nucleotides: 11. The CDR3 loop spans 16 amino acids. DNA of the CDR3: TGTGCCAGCAGTCAACGACGGACAGGGGCACCCTATGGCTACACCTTC. Translated, it gives CASSQRRTGAPYGYTF.

The gene calls are TRBV5-1 and TRBJ1-6; D might be TRBD1 (6 bases). The CDR3 is 15 residues long. The V end was cut by 0 bases, the J end by 8 bases, with 12 bases between. Germline values: CDR1 SGHRS, CDR2 YFSETQ. In DNA form, the CDR3 reads TGCGCCAGCAGCTTGGCCCCGGGGGGCGATTCACCCCTCCACTTT. It yields the protein CASSLAPGGDSPLHF.

V usage is TRBV6-6 and J usage is TRBJ1-1; TRBD1 agrees at 8 bases. CDR1 and CDR2 (germline): MNHNY, SVGAGI (reference sequence). Trimming took 7 bases from V and 6 from J; bases not matched to a gene: 7. The CDR3 runs 13 residues. For the CDR3, the DNA is TGTGCCAGCACCCACAGGGGGGGGCCTGAAGCTTTCTTT. Translating gives CASTHRGGPEAFF.

CDR3 residues: CASSDRGRAVETQYF. The CDR3 coding sequence is TGTGCCAGCAGCGATCGGGGGAGGGCAGTGGAGACCCAGTACTTC. The rearrangement joins TRBV6-6 to TRBJ2-5; 7 positions agree with TRBD2. The CDR3 totals 15 residues. The germline V gene has CDR1 MNHNY and CDR2 SVGAGI (reference sequence). Germline trimming cut 6 bases from V and 5 bases from J; bases unmatched to any gene: 12.

Concerning this clonotype: The junction and the germline gene differ at one end; a read error may be behind it. This chain connects TRBV15 to TRBJ2-3, with D unclear. The CDR3 is 14 residues long. Germline assignment: CDR1 LNHNV and CDR2 YYDKDF (reference sequence). This chain's CDR3 is CATCSRREHRYAYF. The CDR3 nucleotides are TGTGCCACCTGCAGTAGACGCGAACACAGATACGCGTATTTT. The full variable domain, rest sourced from reference TRBV15 and TRBJ2-3, is DAMVIQNPRYQVTQFGKPVTLSCSQTLNHNVMYWYQQKSSQAPKLLFHYYDKDFNNEADTPDNFQSRRPNTSFCFLDIRSPGLGDTAMYLCATCSRREHRYAYFGPGTRLTVL.